The clone carrying this T cell receptor (beta chain) was picked up a small number of times. Its specificity is unknown. Measured with immunoSEQ multiplex PCR; TCRdb has only the in-frame clones, and not every one. The sample records around 35,000 clones, 66% being singletons. The germline V and J ends were trimmed by 0 bases and 9 bases, with 11 bases remaining between them. The germline gives CDR1 LGHDT, CDR2 YNNKEL (reference sequence). The CDR3 has 14 amino acids. This entry comes from a study of vaccination effects on CD4 cells after COVID-19. Study summary: Every participant took two doses of the BNT162b2 or mRNA-1273 vaccine.

Regarding the study as a whole: In vaccinees who were healthy, merely 1 out of 255 vaccine-induced clones cross-reacted with common cold coronaviruses.

Expansion with viral peptide pools was applied to antigen-specific CD4+ T cells by the ViraFEST assay prior to sequencing. Isolating CD4+ T cells followed approximately nine days of culture. According to the study, vaccine recipients showed no prior SARS-CoV-2 infection and negative nucleocapsid antibodies. Wells each received 2 million to 2.5 million PBMC, cultured with about 10 IU/ml IL-2 and about 9.4 ug/ml peptides. The rearrangement joins TRBV3-1 (or the pseudogene TRBV3-2) to TRBJ2-2; D could derive from TRBD1 or TRBD2 (5 bases each). This clonotype originated in a human donor who received a COVID-19 vaccine. The sample was CD4+ T cells from PBMCs cultured with HCoV-OC43 spike peptides, taken before COVID-19 vaccination. As for subset: HCoV-OC43 spike overlapping peptide pool stimulation. The CDR3 sequence: CASSQEPGARELFF. Written as DNA, the CDR3 is TGTGCCAGCAGCCAAGAACCCGGGGCCCGGGAGCTGTTTTTT.